A selection of T cell receptor beta chains follows, all from one sample in a study of blood T cells in healthy people across ages. TCRdb fed the 5' RACE reads into MiXCR, producing one record per CDR3 protein. The data hold 1.5 million to 2 million distinct CDR3 sequences, with roughly a third observed a single time. Sequences were obtained from blood. These receptors were obtained from a woman in her twenties or thirties in good health. CDR3s include the opening cysteine and the closing phenylalanine or tryptophan. The D gene is left open where the match is weak. Where a row states a size, it is once, few, many or the class of an expanded clone; other rows omit it.

cdr3_aa cdr3_nt v_call d_call cdr3_length j_call clone_size
CASTGQGLYEQYF TGTGCCAGCACGGGGCAGGGCCTTTACGAGCAGTACTTC TRBV6-5 NA 13 TRBJ2-7 NA
CASSPVSGDISYEQYF TGTGCCAGCAGCCCGGTGTCGGGGGACATATCCTACGAGCAGTACTTC TRBV11-2 NA 16 TRBJ2-7 few
CASSLTVQSDTEAFF TGTGCCAGCAGTTTAACTGTGCAATCGGACACTGAAGCTTTCTTT TRBV27 NA 15 TRBJ1-1 NA
CASSSTTRLAGGGSYTDTQYF TGTGCCAGCAGTTCTACGACTCGGCTAGCGGGAGGAGGAAGCTACACAGATACGCAGTATTTT TRBV12-3/TRBV12-4 TRBD2 21 TRBJ2-3 NA
CATTLAGNTDTQYF TGTGCCACCACTCTAGCGGGAAACACAGATACGCAGTATTTT TRBV28 TRBD2 14 TRBJ2-3 once
CSVGGSAGNQPQHF TGCAGCGTTGGGGGATCGGCCGGCAATCAGCCCCAGCATTTT TRBV29-1 NA 14 TRBJ1-5 few
CASSPTPEGSHEQYF TGTGCCAGCAGTCCAACCCCGGAGGGCTCCCACGAGCAGTACTTC TRBV27 NA 15 TRBJ2-7 NA
CASKGSPTDTRYF TGTGCCAGCAAGGGGTCGCCCACAGATACGCGGTATTTT TRBV25-1 NA 13 TRBJ2-3 NA
CAIRASGARADTQYF TGTGCCATCAGAGCCTCCGGGGCGAGGGCAGATACGCAGTATTTT TRBV10-3 NA 15 TRBJ2-3 few
CATPWGGSPGNTIYF TGTGCCACACCATGGGGGGGTTCGCCTGGAAACACCATATATTTT TRBV12-5 NA 15 TRBJ1-3 NA
CASSERDRGMGTEAFF TGTGCCAGCAGCGAACGGGACAGGGGAATGGGCACTGAAGCTTTCTTT TRBV9 TRBD1 16 TRBJ1-1 NA
CASSAVAGLQETQYF TGTGCCAGCAGCGCTGTTGCCGGCCTCCAAGAGACCCAGTACTTC TRBV6-4 NA 15 TRBJ2-5 few
CASSQVSASGSSYEQYF TGTGCCAGCAGCCAAGTATCGGCTAGCGGAAGCTCCTACGAGCAGTACTTC TRBV4-2 TRBD2 17 TRBJ2-7 many
CASSERQGAHYGYTF TGTGCCAGCAGTGAACGACAAGGGGCGCACTATGGCTACACCTTC TRBV6-1 NA 15 TRBJ1-2 NA
CAIKMTGPYSYEQYF TGTGCCATCAAGATGACAGGCCCCTACTCCTACGAGCAGTACTTC TRBV6-1 NA 15 TRBJ2-7 few
CASSPDAGQGRHSPLHF TGTGCCAGCAGCCCCGACGCCGGACAGGGTCGGCATTCACCCCTCCACTTT TRBV3-1 TRBD1 17 TRBJ1-6 many
CASSNPGQGVEKLFF TGTGCCAGCAGCAATCCGGGACAGGGGGTTGAAAAACTGTTTTTT TRBV28 TRBD1 15 TRBJ1-4 few
CASSAPGWAGVFADTQYF TGTGCCAGCAGCGCCCCCGGTTGGGCGGGGGTCTTCGCAGATACGCAGTATTTT TRBV9 TRBD2 18 TRBJ2-3 few
CASSQTAEAFF TGTGCCAGCAGCCAGACCGCGGAAGCTTTCTTT TRBV6-1 NA 11 TRBJ1-1 NA
CSAGGQFYGYTF TGCAGTGCTGGGGGACAGTTCTATGGCTACACCTTC TRBV20-1 TRBD1 12 TRBJ1-2 NA
CASSSTSGGWGETQYF TGCGCCAGCAGCTCGACTAGCGGGGGATGGGGGGAGACCCAGTACTTC TRBV5-1 TRBD2 16 TRBJ2-5 many
CASRNILAGLAKNIQYF TGTGCCAGCAGGAATATCCTAGCGGGCCTAGCCAAAAACATTCAGTACTTC TRBV6-1 TRBD2 17 TRBJ2-4 NA
CASSLGFWGSEQFF TGCGCCAGCAGCTTGGGTTTTTGGGGTAGCGAGCAGTTCTTC TRBV5-1 NA 14 TRBJ2-1 few
CASSQEGQGVGVDTQYF TGTGCCAGCAGCCAAGAGGGACAGGGCGTAGGGGTAGATACGCAGTATTTT TRBV3-1 TRBD1 17 TRBJ2-3 NA
CASSLHEDRINSNQPQHF TGTGCCAGCAGCCTACATGAGGACAGGATTAATAGCAATCAGCCCCAGCATTTT TRBV7-8 TRBD1 18 TRBJ1-5 few